This TCR beta chain comes out of a study of graft-versus-host responses after intestinal transplantation. Assay: immunoSEQ multiplex PCR; the TCRdb copy retains only in-frame clones and omits some. This table holds some 77,000 clones, about nine tenths found once. The sample here was PBMCs, taken 98 days after intestinal transplantation. The TCR comes from a human patient who received an intestinal transplant, so some T cells may come from the graft donor.

The CDR3 is CASSTGQGEETQYF. In nucleotides, the CDR3 is TGTGCCAGCAGTACAGGACAGGGGGAAGAGACCCAGTACTTC. The V call is TRBV6-5, the J call TRBJ2-5, with 10 positions matching TRBD1. The V and J ends lost 5 bases and 3 bases, in that order; junction bases with no gene match: 3. The CDR3 is 14 residues long. The germline gives CDR1 MNHEY, CDR2 SVGAGI.